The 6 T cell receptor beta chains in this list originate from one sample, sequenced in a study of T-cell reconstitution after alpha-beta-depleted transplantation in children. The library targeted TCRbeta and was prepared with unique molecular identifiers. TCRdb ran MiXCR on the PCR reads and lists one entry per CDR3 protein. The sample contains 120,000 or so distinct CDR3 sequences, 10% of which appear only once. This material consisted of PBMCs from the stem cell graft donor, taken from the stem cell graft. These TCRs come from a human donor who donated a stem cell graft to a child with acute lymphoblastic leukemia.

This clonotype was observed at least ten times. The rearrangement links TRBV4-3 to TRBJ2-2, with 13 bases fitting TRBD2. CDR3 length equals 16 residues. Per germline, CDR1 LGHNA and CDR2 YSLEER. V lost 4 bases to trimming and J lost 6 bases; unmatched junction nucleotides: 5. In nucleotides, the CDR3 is TGCGCCAGCAGCCCTTCCGGACTAGCGGGGGCCGGGGAGCTGTTTTTT. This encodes CASSPSGLAGAGELFF.

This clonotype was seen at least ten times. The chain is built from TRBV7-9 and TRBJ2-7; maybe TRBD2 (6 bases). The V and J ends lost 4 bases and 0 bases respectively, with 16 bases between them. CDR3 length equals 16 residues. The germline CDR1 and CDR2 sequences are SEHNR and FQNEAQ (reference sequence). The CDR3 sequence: CASSSAGRSPSYEQYF. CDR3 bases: TGTGCCAGCAGCTCCGCCGGGAGAAGTCCCTCCTACGAGCAGTACTTC.

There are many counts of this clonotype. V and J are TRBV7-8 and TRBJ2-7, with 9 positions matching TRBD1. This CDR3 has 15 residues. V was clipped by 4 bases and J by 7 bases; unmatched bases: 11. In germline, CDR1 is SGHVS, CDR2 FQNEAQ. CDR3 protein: CASSSTGTGFWEQYF. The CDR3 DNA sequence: TGTGCCAGCAGCTCAACCGGGACAGGGTTTTGGGAGCAGTACTTC.

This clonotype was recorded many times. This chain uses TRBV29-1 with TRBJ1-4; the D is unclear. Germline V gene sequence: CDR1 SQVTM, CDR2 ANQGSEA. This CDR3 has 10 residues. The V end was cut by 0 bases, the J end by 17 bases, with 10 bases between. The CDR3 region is CSVEDIDVFF. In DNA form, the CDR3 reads TGCAGCGTTGAAGATATCGACGTTTTTTTT. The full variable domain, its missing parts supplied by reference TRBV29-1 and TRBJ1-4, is SAVISQKPSRDICQRGTSLTIQCQVDSQVTMMFWYRQQPGQSLTLIATANQGSEATYESGFVIDKFPISRPNLTFSTLTVSNMSPEDSSIYLCSVEDIDVFFGSGTQLSVL.

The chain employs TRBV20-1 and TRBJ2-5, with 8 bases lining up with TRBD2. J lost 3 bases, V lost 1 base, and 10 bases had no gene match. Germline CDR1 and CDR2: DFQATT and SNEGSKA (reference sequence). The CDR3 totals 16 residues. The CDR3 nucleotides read TGCAGTGCTAGAGGTCAACGACGGGGGGGCGAAGAGACCCAGTACTTC. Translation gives CSARGQRRGGEETQYF.

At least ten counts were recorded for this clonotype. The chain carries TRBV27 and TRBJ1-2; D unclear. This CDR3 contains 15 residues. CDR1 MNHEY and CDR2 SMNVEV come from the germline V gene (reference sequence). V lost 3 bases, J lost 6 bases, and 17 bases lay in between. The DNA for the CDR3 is TGTGCCAGCAGTTTTGAGGTCCGCGAGATCAATGGCTACACCTTC. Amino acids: CASSFEVREINGYTF.